This TCR beta chain was sequenced for a study of blood T cells in healthy people across ages (dated by TCRdb to about 2015). Context from the whole study: Template switching captured roughly one uniquely barcoded TCR beta cDNA molecule per two T cells in model experiments. To track age-related changes in TCR beta repertoire diversity, the study relied on deep sequencing normalized with unique cDNA molecular identifiers. The donors were split into four age groups: young (average about 15 years), middle-aged (more than 35), aged (over 55) and long-lived (under 85). To avoid experimental bias, donors of different ages were distributed randomly across sequencing lanes. Two additional independent replicas of 1 million unique cDNA reads from the same blood draw were analyzed for two donors (one aged 18 to 29 and one aged 80 or older).

Library preparation employed 5' RACE. Sequencing took place on an Illumina HiSeq 2500. A second PCR of roughly 7 to 12 cycles was performed with a sample-barcoded 5' primer and a J-beta primer mix. Each TCR beta cDNA molecule received a unique molecular identifier from a template-switch 5' adaptor carrying 12 random nucleotides. Each sample yielded at least 2.5 million CDR3-containing paired-end reads. The Mint cDNA synthesis kit, primed by a TRBC-specific oligonucleotide, was used to synthesize first-strand cDNA from all RNA. Following uracil-DNA glycosylase treatment, all cDNA underwent a first 18-cycle PCR with the universal primers M1SS and BC2_uni_R. The published analysis was carried out like this. For normalization, 1 million high-quality reads, each with a distinct molecular identifier, were randomly selected from each sample. Instead of being binned into consensus sequences, reads that shared molecular identifiers were thrown out. MiTCR, set to a Q25 quality threshold and the strictest error-elimination algorithm, was used for CDR3 identification, clonotype clustering and error correction. A nonparametric unseen species model with Euler transformation was used to estimate lower-bound total TCR beta diversity. In TCRdb, the public reads were trimmed at Q25 with fastp and aligned with MiXCR, with productive beta chains retained. Entries are consolidated by CDR3 protein sequence, retaining the most common genes and DNA. TCRdb's processing, not the authors' own work, is the source of the V and J calls. For this sample there are hundreds of thousands of distinct CDR3 sequences; nearly 60% appear just once. The ten largest clones add up to roughly 20% of the sample.

V is clipped by 5 bases and J by 6 bases, and the sequence between their germline boundaries is 20 bases long. CDR1 DFQATT and CDR2 SNEGSKA were looked up in the germline V gene (reference sequence). The CDR3 has 14 amino acids, counting the end cysteine and phenylalanine. Of all the DNA, just the CDR3 is kept, 42 bases in frame from base 1. Broad study findings and their caveats: Estimates of total diversity based on one million sequenced T cells were considered lower bounds and underestimates. Bulk unsorted PBMC profiling prevented conclusive comparison of naive and antigen-experienced compartments. Observed TCR beta diversity per million T cells fell roughly linearly with age, and a significant reduction was already apparent by age approximately 40. The CMV infection status of donors was not known, potentially confounding age-related changes in expanded clonotypes. There was a strong correlation between observed TCR beta diversity and the percentage of naive T cells measured by flow cytometry. Compared with the aged group, the long-lived group had more naive CD4+ T cells, fewer expanded clones and increased TCR diversity, a pattern suggesting age selection.

As regards this clonotype: Its antigen is still unknown. No qualities accompany the bases; no much larger clone lies one base away.

The roughly 39 donors, aged roughly 6 to 90 years, were systemically healthy Caucasian individuals from Russia. Each donor gave 8 to 10 milliliters of peripheral blood, drawn into EDTA-treated Vacutainer tubes. Ficoll-Paque density-gradient centrifugation was used to isolate PBMCs, with at least 6.5 million obtained per sample. Total RNA, at least 5 micrograms per sample, was extracted from PBMCs with Trizol reagent. For every donor, an aliquot of PBMCs went through flow cytometry to measure the percentages of naive CD45RAhigh/CD27high T cells. Source material: blood. The chain is assembled from TRBV20-1 and TRBJ2-7, and the D gene may be TRBD1, 6 bases matching. This TCR came from a man aged 25 to 40 in good health. The CDR3 reads as follows: CSAAPVTGNGEQYF. The DNA sequence is TGCAGTGCTGCCCCAGTAACAGGGAATGGCGAGCAGTACTTC.